This entry concerns a single T cell receptor (beta chain). Antigen unknown. The sample comes from a study of cytomegalovirus exposure and HLA in healthy donors. The study, taken as a whole, reports: Sequencing depth across donors, presence/absence analyses assumed, was roughly uniform. With further analysis later on, most CMV-associated TCR beta chains appeared HLA-restricted. Cytomegalovirus association was listed for approximately 150 TCR beta chains.

Trimming shortened V by 5 bases and J by 3 bases, and 9 bases separated the two germline ends. The CDR3 sequence is 13 residues long. The germline CDR1 and CDR2 sequences are SGDLS and YYNGEE. PCR was performed using 60 Vbeta and 13 Jbeta primers. TCRdb's table, derived via immunoSEQ multiplex PCR, lists solely in-frame clones and lacks some. The table includes approximately 140,000 clones, over 75% detected once. The sequencing sample was made of PBMCs. The receptor comes from a boy between 10 and 17 years old in good health and CMV-seronegative. The chain carries TRBV9 and TRBJ1-3, with a weak D call TRBD1 (6 bases). For the CDR3, the DNA is TGTGCCAGCAGGCCAGGGGTTGGAAACACCATATATTTT. Encoded protein: CASRPGVGNTIYF.